This T cell receptor (beta chain) was documented in a study of T cells in localized non-small cell lung cancer (dated by TCRdb to 2018 to 2021). In terms of the full investigation: The study examined T cell repertoires in roughly 240 patients with early-stage NSCLC and compared tumors with uninvolved tumor-adjacent lungs. A mean age of roughly 66 years was recorded for the NSCLC patients, of whom 120 to 150 were male and 95 to 110 were female. All 240 or so NSCLC patients in the cohort were treatment-naive and had localized lung tumors that were resected.

Study-level results and caveats: Because multi-region tumor sequencing was not performed, intratumor heterogeneity could not be ruled out. Higher T cell density in blood was associated with longer overall survival, whereas higher clonality in adjacent lung was associated with shorter survival. A median of about 61 of the top 100 tumor clones turned up in the paired uninvolved adjacent lung, and some 28 of those clones also ranked among the top 100 of that same adjacent lung. Uninvolved tumor-adjacent lung showed the highest T cell clonality, higher than tumor, which suggests more focused antigenic responses in the uninvolved tumor-adjacent lung. Since the design was exploratory, TCR variables were selected using unadjusted p-values with no false-discovery rate correction.

Its CDR3 holds 14 amino acids, cysteine through phenylalanine. Just the 42-base CDR3 DNA is kept, in frame starting at base 1. The germline V gene (reference sequence) yields GTSNPN for CDR1 and SVGIG for CDR2. Trimming removed 1 base from V and 5 bases from J, leaving 12 bases between the germline ends. At diagnosis, peripheral blood, uninvolved tumor-adjacent lung and tumor were collected and stored as a combination of fresh-frozen and FFPE material. For TCR repertoire profiling, the blood samples were analyzed as peripheral blood mononuclear cells. With respect to this clone: It has no known antigen specificity. Per-base qualities were not stored, and no clone one base away is much larger.

The immunoSEQ Assay was used to sequence TCR beta CDR3 regions from DNA. Turning to the authors' computational methods: To compute T cell density, TCR beta template counts were normalized to usable DNA, which was estimated by amplifying housekeeping genes. Richness was estimated using the preseqR package, with extrapolation to 400,000 templates for PBMC samples and to 120,000 templates for tissue samples. Clonality was taken to be one minus Pielou's evenness. Tissue-enriched TCRs were identified through differential abundance testing performed on productive amino-acid clonotypes, with a minimum total count of 5 and an alpha of 0.1. The Jaccard Index and the Morisita Overlap Index were used to quantify repertoire overlap between compartments. GLIPH grouped TCR beta CDR3s together with public tetramer-defined viral CDR3s, and a viral motif had to include at least three viral sequences and show V-gene enrichment. This is the immuneACCESS table as TCRdb keeps it, with only in-frame sequences that have V and J called. A part of the clones is gone; compared with another copy, unresolved V genes explain less than half, and the rest is unexplained. The V and J calls and the clone size are those of that table, but D and trimming were determined from the DNA. Recorded for this sample are 45,000 to 60,000 clones; approximately 82% of them occurred a single time. Approximately 20% of the sample is in the top ten clones.

This chain is built from TRBV30 and TRBJ1-3; no D gene call is confident. The sequences come from peripheral blood, collected before any cancer treatment. This receptor was taken from a female donor at least 60 years old with stage II squamous cell lung carcinoma. The nucleotide sequence is TGTGCCTGGAGTGCAAGGAGGGAGAGAAACACCATATATTTT. It is translated as CAWSARRERNTIYF.